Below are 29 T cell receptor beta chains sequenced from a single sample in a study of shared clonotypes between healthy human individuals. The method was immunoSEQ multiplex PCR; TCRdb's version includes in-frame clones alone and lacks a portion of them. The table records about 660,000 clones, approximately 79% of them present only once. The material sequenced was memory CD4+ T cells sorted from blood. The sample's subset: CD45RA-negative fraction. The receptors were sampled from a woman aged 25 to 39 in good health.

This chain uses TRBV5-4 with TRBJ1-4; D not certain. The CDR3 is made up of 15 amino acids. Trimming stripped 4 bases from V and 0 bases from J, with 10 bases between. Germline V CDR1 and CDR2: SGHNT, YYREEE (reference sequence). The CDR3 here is CASSQGGATNEKLFF. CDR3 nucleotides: TGTGCCAGCAGCCAAGGCGGAGCAACTAATGAAAAACTGTTTTTT.

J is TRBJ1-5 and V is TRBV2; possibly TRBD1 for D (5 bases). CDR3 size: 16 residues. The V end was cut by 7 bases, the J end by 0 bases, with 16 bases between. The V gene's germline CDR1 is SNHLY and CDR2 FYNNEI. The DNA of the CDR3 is TGTGCCAGCAACCGAGCGGGGGACCATAGCAATCAGCCCCAGCATTTT. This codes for CASNRAGDHSNQPQHF.

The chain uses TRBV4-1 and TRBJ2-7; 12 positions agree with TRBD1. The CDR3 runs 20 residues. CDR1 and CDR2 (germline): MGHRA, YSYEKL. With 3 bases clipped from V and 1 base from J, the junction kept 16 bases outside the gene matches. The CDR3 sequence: CASSQIGTGGPSARSYEQYF. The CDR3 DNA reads TGCGCCAGCAGCCAGATAGGGACAGGGGGCCCTAGCGCTAGATCCTACGAGCAGTACTTC.

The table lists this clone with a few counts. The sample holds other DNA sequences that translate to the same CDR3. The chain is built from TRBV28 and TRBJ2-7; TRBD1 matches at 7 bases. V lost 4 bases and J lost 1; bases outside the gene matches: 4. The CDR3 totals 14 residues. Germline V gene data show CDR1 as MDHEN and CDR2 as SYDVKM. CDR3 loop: CASSWDSRSYEQYF. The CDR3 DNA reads TGTGCCAGCAGTTGGGACAGTCGTTCCTACGAGCAGTACTTC.

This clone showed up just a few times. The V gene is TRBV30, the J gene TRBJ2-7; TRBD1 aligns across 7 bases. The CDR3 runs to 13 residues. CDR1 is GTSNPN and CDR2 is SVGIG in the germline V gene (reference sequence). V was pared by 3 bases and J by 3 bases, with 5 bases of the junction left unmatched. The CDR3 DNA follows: TGTGCCTGGAGACCGGGACAGCACTACGAGCAGTACTTC. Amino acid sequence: CAWRPGQHYEQYF.

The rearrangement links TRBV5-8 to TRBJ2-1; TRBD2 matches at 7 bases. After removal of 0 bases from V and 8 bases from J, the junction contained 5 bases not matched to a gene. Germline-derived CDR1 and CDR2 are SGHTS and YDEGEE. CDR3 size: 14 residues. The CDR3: CASSLGTSNDEQFF. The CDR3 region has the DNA TGTGCCAGCAGCTTGGGGACTAGTAACGATGAGCAGTTCTTC. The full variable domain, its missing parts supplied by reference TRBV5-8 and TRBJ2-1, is EAGVTQSPTHLIKTRGQQATLRCSPISGHTSVYWYQQALGLGLQFLLWYDEGEERNRGNFPPRFSGRQFPNYSSELNVNALELEDSALYLCASSLGTSNDEQFFGPGTRLTVL.

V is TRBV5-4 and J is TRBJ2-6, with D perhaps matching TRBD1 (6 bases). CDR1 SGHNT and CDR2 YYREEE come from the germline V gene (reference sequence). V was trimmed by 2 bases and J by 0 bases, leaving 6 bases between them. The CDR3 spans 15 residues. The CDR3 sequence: CASSLQGSGANVLTF. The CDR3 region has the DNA TGTGCCAGCAGCTTACAGGGCTCTGGGGCCAACGTCCTGACTTTC.

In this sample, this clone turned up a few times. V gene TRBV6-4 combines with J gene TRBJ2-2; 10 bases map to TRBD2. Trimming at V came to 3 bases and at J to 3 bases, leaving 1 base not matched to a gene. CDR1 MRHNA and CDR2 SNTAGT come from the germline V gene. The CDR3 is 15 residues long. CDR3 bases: TGTGCCAGCAGTGAGAGCGGGAGGGACACCGGGGAGCTGTTTTTT. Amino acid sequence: CASSESGRDTGELFF.

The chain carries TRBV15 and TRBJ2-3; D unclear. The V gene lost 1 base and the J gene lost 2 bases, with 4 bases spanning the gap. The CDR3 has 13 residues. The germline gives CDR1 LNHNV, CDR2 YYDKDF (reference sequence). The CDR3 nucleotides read TGTGCCACCAGCAGAGTAGACACAGATACGCAGTATTTT. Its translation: CATSRVDTDTQYF.

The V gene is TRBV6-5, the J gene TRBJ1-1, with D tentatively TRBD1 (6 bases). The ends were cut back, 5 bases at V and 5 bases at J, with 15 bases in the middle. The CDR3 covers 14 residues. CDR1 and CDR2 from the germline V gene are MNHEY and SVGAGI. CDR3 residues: CASSTRGAGTEAFF. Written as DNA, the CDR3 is TGTGCCAGCAGTACGCGGGGGGCAGGGACTGAAGCTTTCTTT.

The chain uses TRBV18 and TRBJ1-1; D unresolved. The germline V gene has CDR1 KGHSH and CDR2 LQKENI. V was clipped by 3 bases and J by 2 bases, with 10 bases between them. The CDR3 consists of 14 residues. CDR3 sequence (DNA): TGTGCCAGCTCACCTAACAGCCTAAACACTGAAGCTTTCTTT. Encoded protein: CASSPNSLNTEAFF.

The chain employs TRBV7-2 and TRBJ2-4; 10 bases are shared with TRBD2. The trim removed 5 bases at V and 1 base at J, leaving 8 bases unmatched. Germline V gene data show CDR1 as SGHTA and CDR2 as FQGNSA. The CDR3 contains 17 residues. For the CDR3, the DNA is TGTGCCAGCAGCGACGGACCGGGACTAGCGGCCAAAAACATTCAGTACTTC. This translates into CASSDGPGLAAKNIQYF.

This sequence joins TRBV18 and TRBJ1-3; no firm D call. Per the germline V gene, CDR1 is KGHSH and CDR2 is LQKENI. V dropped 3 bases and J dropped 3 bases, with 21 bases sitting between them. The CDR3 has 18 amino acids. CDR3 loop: CASSPVRPPKGSGNTIYF. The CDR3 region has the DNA TGTGCCAGCTCACCGGTGCGGCCGCCGAAAGGGAGTGGAAACACCATATATTTT.

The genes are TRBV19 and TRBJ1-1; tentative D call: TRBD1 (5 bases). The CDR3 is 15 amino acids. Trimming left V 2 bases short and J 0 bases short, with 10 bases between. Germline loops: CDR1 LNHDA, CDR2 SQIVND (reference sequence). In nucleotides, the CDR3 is TGTGCCAGTAGTATACAACAGGATATGAACACTGAAGCTTTCTTT. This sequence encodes CASSIQQDMNTEAFF. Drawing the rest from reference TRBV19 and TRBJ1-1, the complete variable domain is DGGITQSPKYLFRKEGQNVTLSCEQNLNHDAMYWYRQDPGQGLRLIYYSQIVNDFQKGDIAEGYSVSREKKESFPLTVTSAQKNPTAFYLCASSIQQDMNTEAFFGQGTRLTVV.

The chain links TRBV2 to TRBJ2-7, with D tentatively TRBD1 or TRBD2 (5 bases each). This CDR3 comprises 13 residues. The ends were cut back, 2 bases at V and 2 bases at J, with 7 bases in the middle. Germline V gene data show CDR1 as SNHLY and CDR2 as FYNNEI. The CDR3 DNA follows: TGTGCCAGCAGTGAATTGGGACCCTACGAGCAGTACTTC. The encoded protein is CASSELGPYEQYF.

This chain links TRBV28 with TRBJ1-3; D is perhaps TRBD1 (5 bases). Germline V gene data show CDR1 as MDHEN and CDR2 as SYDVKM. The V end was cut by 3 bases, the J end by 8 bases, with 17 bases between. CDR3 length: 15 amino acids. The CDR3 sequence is CASSFHRGARDTIYF. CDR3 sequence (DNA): TGTGCCAGCAGTTTCCACCGAGGGGCGCGGGACACCATATATTTT.

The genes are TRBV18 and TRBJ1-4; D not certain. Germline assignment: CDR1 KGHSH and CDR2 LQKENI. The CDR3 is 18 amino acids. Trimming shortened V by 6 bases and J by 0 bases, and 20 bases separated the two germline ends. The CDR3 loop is CASSYLQSSRATNEKLFF. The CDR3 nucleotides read TGTGCCAGCTCGTACCTACAGTCCTCTCGTGCAACTAATGAAAAACTGTTTTTT.

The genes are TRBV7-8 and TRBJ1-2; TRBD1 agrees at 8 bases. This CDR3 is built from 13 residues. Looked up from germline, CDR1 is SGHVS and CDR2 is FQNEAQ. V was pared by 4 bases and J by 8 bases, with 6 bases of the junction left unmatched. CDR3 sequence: CASSSQGAGGYTF. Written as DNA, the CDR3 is TGTGCCAGCAGCTCCCAGGGGGCCGGAGGCTACACCTTC.

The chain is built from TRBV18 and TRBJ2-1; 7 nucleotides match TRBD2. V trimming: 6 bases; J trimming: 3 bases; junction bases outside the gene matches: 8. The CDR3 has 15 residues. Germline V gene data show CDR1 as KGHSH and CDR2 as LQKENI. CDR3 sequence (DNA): TGTGCCAGCTCCCCCGAAGCGGGAATCTACAATGAGCAGTTCTTC. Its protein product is CASSPEAGIYNEQFF.

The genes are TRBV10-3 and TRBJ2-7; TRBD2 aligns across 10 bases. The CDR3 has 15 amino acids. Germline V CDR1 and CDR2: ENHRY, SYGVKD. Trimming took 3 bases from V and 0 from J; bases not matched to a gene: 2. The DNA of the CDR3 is TGTGCCATCAGTGAACTAGCGGGAAACTCCTACGAGCAGTACTTC. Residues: CAISELAGNSYEQYF.

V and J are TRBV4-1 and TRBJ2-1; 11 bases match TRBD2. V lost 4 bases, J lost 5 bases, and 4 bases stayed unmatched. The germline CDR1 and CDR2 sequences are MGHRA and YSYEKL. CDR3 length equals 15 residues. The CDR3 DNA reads TGCGCCAGCAGCCTACTAGCGGGAGAGAACAATGAGCAGTTCTTC. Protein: CASSLLAGENNEQFF.

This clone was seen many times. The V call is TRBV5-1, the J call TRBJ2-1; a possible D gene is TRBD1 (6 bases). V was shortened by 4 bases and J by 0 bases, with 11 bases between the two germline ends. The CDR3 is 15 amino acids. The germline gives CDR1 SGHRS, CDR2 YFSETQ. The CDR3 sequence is CASSADSFSYNEQFF. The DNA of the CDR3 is TGCGCCAGCAGCGCGGACAGCTTCTCCTACAATGAGCAGTTCTTC. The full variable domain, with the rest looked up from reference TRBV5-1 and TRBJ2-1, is KAGVTQTPRYLIKTRGQQVTLSCSPISGHRSVSWYQQTPGQGLQFLFEYFSETQRNKGNFPGRFSGRQFSNSRSEMNVSTLELGDSALYLCASSADSFSYNEQFFGPGTRLTVL.

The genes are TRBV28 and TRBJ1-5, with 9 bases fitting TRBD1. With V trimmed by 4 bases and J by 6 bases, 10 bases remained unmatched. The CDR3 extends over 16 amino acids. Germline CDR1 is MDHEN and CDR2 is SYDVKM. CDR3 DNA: TGTGCCAGCAGTTACTCACAGGGGGCGGTCGGTCAGCCCCAGCATTTT. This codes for CASSYSQGAVGQPQHF. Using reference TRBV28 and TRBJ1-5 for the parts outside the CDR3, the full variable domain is DVKVTQSSRYLVKRTGEKVFLECVQDMDHENMFWYRQDPGLGLRLIYFSYDVKMKEKGDIPEGYSVSREKKERFSLILESASTNQTSMYLCASSYSQGAVGQPQHFGDGTRLSIL.

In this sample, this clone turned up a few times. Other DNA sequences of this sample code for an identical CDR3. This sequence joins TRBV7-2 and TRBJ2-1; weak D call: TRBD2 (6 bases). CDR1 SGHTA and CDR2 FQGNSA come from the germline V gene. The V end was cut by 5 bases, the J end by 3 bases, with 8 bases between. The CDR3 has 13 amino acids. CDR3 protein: CASSTGLYNEQFF. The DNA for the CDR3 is TGTGCCAGCAGCACGGGACTCTACAATGAGCAGTTCTTC.

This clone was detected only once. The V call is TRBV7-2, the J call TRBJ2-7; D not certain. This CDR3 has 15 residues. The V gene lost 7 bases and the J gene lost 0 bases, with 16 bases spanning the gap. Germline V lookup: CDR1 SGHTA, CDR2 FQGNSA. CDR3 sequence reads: CASKIRLGGSYEQYF. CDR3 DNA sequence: TGTGCCAGCAAAATTCGTCTGGGCGGCTCCTACGAGCAGTACTTC. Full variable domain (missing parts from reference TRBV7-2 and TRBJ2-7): GAGVSQSPSNKVTEKGKDVELRCDPISGHTALYWYRQSLGQGLEFLIYFQGNSAPDKSGLPSDRFSAERTGGSVSTLTIQRTQQEDSAVYLCASKIRLGGSYEQYFGPGTRLTVT.

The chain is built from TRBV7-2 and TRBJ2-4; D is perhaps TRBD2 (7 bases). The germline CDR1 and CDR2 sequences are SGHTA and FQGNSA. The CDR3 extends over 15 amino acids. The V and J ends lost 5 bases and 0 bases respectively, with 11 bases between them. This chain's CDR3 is CASSVGGAAKNIQYF. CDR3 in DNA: TGTGCCAGCAGCGTAGGGGGGGCAGCCAAAAACATTCAGTACTTC.

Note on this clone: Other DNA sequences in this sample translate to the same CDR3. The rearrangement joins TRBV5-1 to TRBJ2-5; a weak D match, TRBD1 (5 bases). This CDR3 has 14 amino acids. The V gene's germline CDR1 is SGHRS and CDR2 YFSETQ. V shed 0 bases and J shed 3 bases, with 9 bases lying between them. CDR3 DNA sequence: TGCGCCAGCAGCTTGGTGGGGCAAGAAGAGACCCAGTACTTC. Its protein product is CASSLVGQEETQYF.

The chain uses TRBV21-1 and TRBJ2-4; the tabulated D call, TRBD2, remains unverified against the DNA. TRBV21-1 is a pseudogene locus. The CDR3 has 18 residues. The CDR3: CASSGGGPGLLAKNIQYF. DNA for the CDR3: TGTGCCAGCAGCGGCGGCGGACCGGGACTACTAGCCAAAAACATTCAGTACTTC.

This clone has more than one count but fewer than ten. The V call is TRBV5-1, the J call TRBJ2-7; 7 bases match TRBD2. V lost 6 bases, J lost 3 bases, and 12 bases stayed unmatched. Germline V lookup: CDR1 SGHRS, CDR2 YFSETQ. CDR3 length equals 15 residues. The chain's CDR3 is CASIPGPGGIYEQYF. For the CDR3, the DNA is TGCGCCAGCATCCCCGGCCCGGGAGGAATCTACGAGCAGTACTTC.